The clone carrying this T cell receptor (beta chain) has more than one count but fewer than ten. Its cognate antigen is unknown. CDR3 length: 14 amino acids. Trimming left V 8 bases short and J 0 bases short, with 11 bases between. The germline gives CDR1 MNHEY, CDR2 SVGAGI. Before sequencing, viral peptide pools were used by the ViraFEST assay to expand antigen-specific CD4+ T cells. Isolating CD4+ T cells followed 9 to 11 days of culture. Every participant took two doses of the BNT162b2 or mRNA-1273 vaccine. The entry originates in a study of vaccination effects on CD4 cells after COVID-19. Background on the study: Post-vaccine sample collection fell at a median of 72 days after the second dose.

Sequencing used immunoSEQ multiplex PCR; TCRdb keeps in-frame clones, though not all of them. The data show 65,000 to 95,000 clones, under 85% seen once. V and J are TRBV6-5 and TRBJ1-3, with D perhaps matching TRBD1 (5 bases). Here the sequenced sample was CD4+ T cells from PBMCs cultured with HCoV-OC43 spike peptides, taken after COVID-19 vaccination. Stated subset: HCoV-OC43 spike overlapping peptide pool stimulation. The TCR comes from a human donor who received a COVID-19 vaccine. As DNA, the CDR3 is TGTGCCAGCCGCGAACAGGTCTCTGGAAACACCATATATTTT. Translating gives CASREQVSGNTIYF.